Here is one TCR beta chain with its context. This clone was recorded only once. No antigen is known for it. There are no base qualities to consult, and no much larger clone falls within one base. The data are from a study of technical replicates of blood from a few donors (dated by TCRdb to 2016 to 2017). The germline ends are 11 bases apart after V is trimmed by 0 bases and J by 4 bases. There are 15 amino acids in the CDR3, from cysteine to phenylalanine inclusive. Solely the CDR3 DNA is kept, with 45 bases framed from the first base. From the germline V gene, CDR1 is SGDLS and CDR2 is YYNGEE. Receptor amplification or capture employed the immunoSEQ multiplex PCR assay. In TCRdb, the immuneACCESS table is reduced to in-frame sequences with V and J assigned. These tables do not hold every clone; where another copy was compared, an unresolved V gene accounts for under half, and the others remain unexplained. The sample contains approximately 89,000 clones, 94% of them found a single time. The ten largest clones represent about 0.25% of the sample.

Sequenced material: T cells isolated from PBMCs. The rearranged chain carries TRBV9 and TRBJ2-1; there is no confident call for the D gene. The receptor was derived from a human donor in good health. The DNA is TGTGCCAGCAGCGTAGCCGGGTCGGATTACAATGAGCAGTTCTTC. The encoded protein is CASSVAGSDYNEQFF.